These 5 T cell receptor beta chains originate from one sample sequenced in a study of blood T cell repertoires in COVID-19. Data came from immunoSEQ multiplex PCR; TCRdb stores just in-frame clones and leaves some out. The sample contains 250,000 or so clones, 85% to 90% of which appear only once. The material sequenced was PBMCs or T cells enriched from blood (not recorded which). The receptors derive from a man aged 40-49 years who had recovered from COVID-19.

The chain links TRBV10-3 to TRBJ1-5; D gene ambiguous. This CDR3 region has 15 residues. Germline CDR1 is ENHRY and CDR2 is SYGVKD. V lost 0 bases and J 6 bases, leaving 12 bases between the germline ends. The CDR3 DNA sequence: TGTGCCATCAGTGAGTCTATGGATCAGCGTCAGCCCCAGCATTTT. Amino acids: CAISESMDQRQPQHF.

The chain has TRBV6-6 and TRBJ1-6; a possible D gene is TRBD1 (6 bases). Germline CDR1 and CDR2: MNHNY and SVGAGI (reference sequence). The CDR3 has 15 residues. With 3 bases removed from V and 2 bases from J, the gap between germline ends came to 8 bases. CDR3 loop: CASSYTGTYNSPLHF. CDR3 coding DNA: TGTGCCAGCAGTTATACAGGGACCTATAATTCACCCCTCCACTTT.

V gene TRBV28 combines with J gene TRBJ2-5, with 10 nucleotides matching TRBD1. V lost 5 bases, J lost 10 bases, and 10 bases stayed unmatched. Per germline, CDR1 MDHEN and CDR2 SYDVKM. The CDR3 is 14 amino acids. In DNA, the CDR3 is TGTGCCAGCAGTGGGGACAGGGGCGTGAGGCTCCAGTACTTC. This codes for CASSGDRGVRLQYF.

The chain is built from TRBV7-8 and TRBJ2-7; D is ambiguous. The germline CDR1 and CDR2 sequences are SGHVS and FQNEAQ. The V gene lost 4 bases and the J gene lost 6 bases, with 16 bases spanning the gap. This CDR3 has 14 amino acids. CDR3 sequence: CASSSLPSLSEQYF. CDR3 DNA sequence: TGTGCCAGCAGCTCCTTACCCTCTTTGAGCGAGCAGTACTTC.

V is TRBV7-2 and J is TRBJ2-7, with D unresolved. This CDR3 is 15 amino acids long. CDR1 is SGHTA, CDR2 FQGNSA, per germline. Trimming shortened V by 4 bases and J by 2 bases, and 15 bases separated the two germline ends. The CDR3 here is CASSSPSTGTYEQYF. The CDR3 coding sequence is TGTGCCAGCAGCTCCCCCTCGACTGGAACCTACGAGCAGTACTTC.